Presented here are 30 T cell receptor beta chains from one specimen sequenced in a study of identical twins. Via MiXCR, TCRdb re-called the 5' RACE reads, giving one row per CDR3 protein. The sample shows 500,000 or so distinct CDR3 sequences, less than 25% of them seen only once. These same records also appear under a second study, on T cells expressing NK-cell markers.

The sequencing sample was made of CD4+ T cells sorted from blood. The receptors were gathered from a young woman in good health.

This clonotype appeared many times. The V call is TRBV15, the J call TRBJ1-4; a possible D gene is TRBD1 (6 bases). V was trimmed by 3 bases and J by 8 bases, leaving 10 bases between them. CDR3 length: 13 amino acids. The germline gives CDR1 LNHNV, CDR2 YYDKDF (reference sequence). CDR3 nucleotides: TGTGCCACCAGCAGCAGGGGAAGCGAAAAACTGTTTTTT. Translated: CATSSRGSEKLFF.

In its sample, this clonotype was seen a few times. The gene calls are TRBV20-1 and TRBJ2-3; D is undetermined. CDR1 is DFQATT and CDR2 is SNEGSKA in the germline V gene (reference sequence). V shed 6 bases and J shed 3 bases, with 10 bases lying between them. The CDR3 totals 12 residues. The CDR3: CSAPGLTDTQYF. DNA for the CDR3: TGCAGTGCCCCGGGCCTTACAGATACGCAGTATTTT.

The chain couples TRBV4-3 to TRBJ2-7, with D maybe TRBD2 (6 bases). Germline CDR1 and CDR2: LGHNA and YSLEER. The CDR3 totals 15 residues. Trimming took off 4 bases at V and 0 bases at J, with 13 bases between the two ends. CDR3 amino acids: CASSRGTVSSYEQYF. The CDR3 DNA sequence: TGCGCCAGCAGCCGGGGGACTGTTAGCTCCTACGAGCAGTACTTC.

The J gene is TRBJ1-1, the V gene TRBV10-3; D call uncertain. Germline V gene lookup returns CDR1 ENHRY and CDR2 SYGVKD. Trimming removed 4 bases at V and 4 bases at J, with 10 bases between. The CDR3 is 13 amino acids. DNA for the CDR3: TGTGCCATCAGTGGGGTCAGAGGCACTGAAGCTTTCTTT. It translates to CAISGVRGTEAFF.

This chain links TRBV5-1 with TRBJ1-3, with D hard to call. V dropped 0 bases and J dropped 4 bases, with 5 bases sitting between them. This CDR3 region has 13 residues. CDR1 and CDR2 (germline): SGHRS, YFSETQ. CDR3 bases: TGCGCCAGCAGCTTGGAACCGGGAAACACCATATATTTT. It encodes CASSLEPGNTIYF.

CDR3 sequence reads: CAISDNRGFAGELFF. The CDR3 bases are TGTGCCATCAGTGATAACAGGGGCTTCGCCGGGGAGCTGTTTTTT. V and J are TRBV10-3 and TRBJ2-2, with TRBD1 identical over 7 bases. Trimming took 3 bases from V and 6 from J; bases not matched to a gene: 7. Looked up from germline, CDR1 is ENHRY and CDR2 is SYGVKD. This CDR3 has 15 amino acids.

This clonotype turned up a few times. CDR3 DNA sequence: TGTGCCAGCAGTTACCTTCCTTATGAAAAACTGTTTTTT. This sequence encodes CASSYLPYEKLFF. V usage is TRBV6-5 and J usage is TRBJ1-4; D is unclear. The V and J ends lost 2 bases and 6 bases respectively, with 7 bases between them. Germline lookup yields CDR1 MNHEY and CDR2 SVGAGI. The CDR3 has 13 residues.

This clonotype was counted between two and nine times. The V and J genes are TRBV5-6 and TRBJ2-2; TRBD2 aligns across 7 bases. Trimming removed 3 bases from V and 4 bases from J; junction bases left unmatched: 6. This CDR3 has 15 amino acids. Per germline, CDR1 SGHDT and CDR2 YYEEEE. The CDR3 loop reads CASSSQRGLTGELFF. The CDR3 nucleotides are TGTGCCAGCAGCTCTCAGCGGGGACTCACCGGGGAGCTGTTTTTT.

The CDR3 nucleotides read TGTGCCAGCAGTGAAAGCGGAAGGGACAATCAGCCCCAGCATTTT. It encodes CASSESGRDNQPQHF. The rearrangement joins TRBV6-1 to TRBJ1-5; D call uncertain. CDR1 MNHNS and CDR2 SASEGT come from the germline V gene. The CDR3 has 15 residues. The ends were cut back, 2 bases at V and 3 bases at J, with 11 bases in the middle.

This clonotype occurred many times. This rearrangement joins TRBV6-1 to TRBJ1-2; tentatively, D is TRBD1 (6 bases). The CDR3 runs to 13 residues. Germline V gene data show CDR1 as MNHNS and CDR2 as SASEGT. Trimming shortened V by 8 bases and J by 6 bases, and 16 bases separated the two germline ends. CDR3 DNA: TGTGCCAGCTTTTCGCGGGAGGGGGATGGCTACACCTTC. This codes for CASFSREGDGYTF.

J is TRBJ2-1 and V is TRBV7-3, with a weak D call TRBD2 (5 bases). The germline V gene has CDR1 SGHTA and CDR2 FQGTGA. The CDR3 totals 13 residues. V was pared by 5 bases and J by 9 bases, with 14 bases between. The CDR3 loop is CASSPHSGGEQFF. The CDR3 nucleotides read TGTGCCAGCAGCCCTCACTCTGGAGGTGAGCAGTTCTTC.

The V call is TRBV11-2, the J call TRBJ2-5; D gene ambiguous. Germline CDR1 reads SGHAT; CDR2 reads FQNNGV. The V and J ends lost 4 bases and 5 bases respectively, with 14 bases between them. The CDR3 is 14 amino acids. The CDR3 bases are TGTGCCAGCAGCTCCCACCGACGTAGCGAGACCCAGTACTTC. Translated: CASSSHRRSETQYF. Combining the CDR3 with reference TRBV11-2 and TRBJ2-5 gives the whole variable domain EAGVAQSPRYKIIEKRQSVAFWCNPISGHATLYWYQQILGQGPKLLIQFQNNGVVDDSQLPKDRFSAERLKGVDSTLKIQPAKLEDSAVYLCASSSHRRSETQYFGPGTRLLVL.

This clonotype was seen more than once but under ten times. The chain uses TRBV27 and TRBJ2-7; D tentatively reads TRBD1 or TRBD2 (6 bases each). Per the germline V gene, CDR1 is MNHEY and CDR2 is SMNVEV (reference sequence). This CDR3 is built from 14 residues. V dropped 5 bases and J dropped 7 bases, with 18 bases sitting between them. The CDR3 DNA reads as TGTGCCAGCAGTCCAAGGGGGACTGTGAAGGAGCAGTACTTC. Translated: CASSPRGTVKEQYF.

This clonotype was detected only a few times. V is TRBV24-1 and J is TRBJ2-1; no reliable D call. Trimming pared 2 bases from V and 13 bases from J, leaving 11 bases between. Germline loops: CDR1 KGHDR, CDR2 SFDVKD. The CDR3 is 12 amino acids. The CDR3, as DNA: TGTGCCACCAGTGATTCACCGGGCGCACAGTTCTTC. It codes for CATSDSPGAQFF.

Comment on this clonotype: The junction and the germline gene differ at one end; a read error may be behind it. This chain connects TRBV20-1 to TRBJ1-1; the D is unclear. Germline CDR1 DFQATT, CDR2 SNEGSKA (reference sequence). The CDR3 extends over 16 amino acids. The chain's CDR3 is CSVREWMIKMNTEAFF. CDR3 nucleotides: TGCAGTGTTAGAGAGTGGATGATTAAGATGAACACTGAAGCTTTCTTT.

The V and J genes are TRBV20-1 and TRBJ2-1; no firm D call. CDR1 and CDR2 from the germline V gene are DFQATT and SNEGSKA (reference sequence). V lost 2 bases and J 0 bases, leaving 8 bases between the germline ends. The CDR3 totals 14 residues. The CDR3 here is CSARSSNSYNEQFF. In DNA, the CDR3 is TGCAGTGCTAGAAGCAGTAACTCCTACAATGAGCAGTTCTTC.

This clonotype has more than one count but fewer than ten. V is TRBV18 and J is TRBJ2-5; the match to TRBD1 covers 7 bases. Losses at the gene ends were 3 bases for V and 3 bases for J; bases not matched to a gene: 7. CDR3 size: 15 residues. From germline, CDR1 is KGHSH and CDR2 LQKENI. As DNA, the CDR3 is TGTGCCAGCTCACCGCTTGTCGGGACAGAAGAGACCCAGTACTTC. Amino acid sequence: CASSPLVGTEETQYF.

V gene TRBV15 combines with J gene TRBJ1-2; weak D call: TRBD1 (6 bases). Looked up from germline, CDR1 is LNHNV and CDR2 is YYDKDF (reference sequence). This CDR3 has 13 amino acids. Trimming left V 5 bases short and J 6 bases short, with 13 bases between. The CDR3 protein is CATSGSGHDGYTF. CDR3 in DNA: TGTGCCACCAGCGGGTCGGGACATGATGGCTACACCTTC.

This clonotype has more than one count but fewer than ten. J is TRBJ1-6 and V is TRBV15; a weak D match, TRBD1 (5 bases). The CDR3 extends over 16 amino acids. Looked up from germline, CDR1 is LNHNV and CDR2 is YYDKDF (reference sequence). Trimming cost V 3 bases and J 0 bases, with 9 bases left between them. This CDR3 reads CATSRQGASYNSPLHF. The CDR3 region has the DNA TGTGCCACCAGCAGGCAGGGAGCCTCCTATAATTCACCCCTCCACTTT.

There are a few counts of this clonotype. V usage is TRBV20-1 and J usage is TRBJ2-3; TRBD1 agrees at 8 bases. In germline, CDR1 is DFQATT, CDR2 SNEGSKA (reference sequence). CDR3 size: 14 residues. Unmatched junction bases numbered 6, after V lost 5 bases and J lost 2 bases. CDR3 residues: CSAEDRGNTDTQYF. The CDR3 DNA is TGCAGTGCTGAAGACAGGGGAAACACAGATACGCAGTATTTT.

Ten or more counts support this clonotype. The V gene is TRBV12-3 or TRBV12-4, the J gene TRBJ2-2; D is perhaps TRBD1 (5 bases). V lost 6 bases and J lost 8, with 10 bases in between. The CDR3 length is 12 residues. CDR3 nucleotides: TGTGCCAGCAGACAGACAGCGGGGGAGCTGTTTTTT. Translating gives CASRQTAGELFF.

This clonotype was recorded a few times. V and J are TRBV11-1 and TRBJ2-2, with 8 bases aligning to TRBD1. The length of the CDR3 is 18 residues. Germline CDR1 is SGHAT and CDR2 is FQDESV (reference sequence). The ends lost 4 bases at V and 5 bases at J; junction bases unmatched: 15. CDR3 in DNA: TGTGCCAGCAGCTCAACTCAGGGCAGGGGGCGAAAGACCGGGGAGCTGTTTTTT. Its translation: CASSSTQGRGRKTGELFF.

The gene calls are TRBV14 and TRBJ2-3; D unresolved. The V and J ends lost 3 bases and 1 base respectively, with 11 bases between them. Germline values: CDR1 SGHDN, CDR2 FVKESK. The CDR3 consists of 15 residues. The CDR3 reads CASSHPGLGTDTQYF. The CDR3 nucleotides read TGTGCCAGCAGCCACCCGGGTCTAGGCACAGATACGCAGTATTTT.

This clonotype was seen many times. The chain has TRBV10-3 and TRBJ2-1, with TRBD2 matching over 14 bases. CDR3 length: 13 amino acids. V trimming: 10 bases; J trimming: 6 bases; junction bases outside the gene matches: 2. Per germline, CDR1 ENHRY and CDR2 SYGVKD. The CDR3 region is CATGLAGANEQFF. For the CDR3, the DNA is TGTGCCACGGGACTAGCGGGAGCCAATGAGCAGTTCTTC.

This clonotype has just a few counts. This rearrangement joins TRBV2 to TRBJ1-5; D unresolved. CDR1 and CDR2 from the germline V gene are SNHLY and FYNNEI. The CDR3 totals 13 residues. With 8 bases removed from V and 7 bases from J, the gap between germline ends came to 15 bases. DNA of the CDR3: TGTGCCAGCGCCAACCCACCGGCACAGCCCCAGCATTTT. Protein product: CASANPPAQPQHF.

This rearrangement joins TRBV4-2 to TRBJ2-7; D is perhaps TRBD1 or TRBD2 (5 bases each). This CDR3 comprises 14 residues. The V end was cut by 5 bases, the J end by 3 bases, with 14 bases between. The germline CDR1 and CDR2 sequences are LGHNA and YNFKEQ. The CDR3 is CASSRDGTNYEQYF. For the CDR3, the DNA is TGTGCCAGCAGCAGGGACGGAACAAACTACGAGCAGTACTTC.

The V gene is TRBV29-1, the J gene TRBJ2-7; the D call may be TRBD1 or TRBD2 (5 bases each). Trimming pared 7 bases from V and 2 bases from J, leaving 15 bases between. In germline, CDR1 is SQVTM, CDR2 ANQGSEA. CDR3 length equals 13 residues. The CDR3 region has the DNA TGCAGCGCCTGCCGGGACGGGGCCTACGAGCAGTACTTC. This encodes CSACRDGAYEQYF.

This clonotype was observed a few times. The chain joins TRBV5-1 to TRBJ2-1, with no clear D. The V end lost 1 base, the J end lost 9 bases, and 14 bases lay between the germline ends. The CDR3 spans 14 residues. Per germline, CDR1 SGHRS and CDR2 YFSETQ. CDR3 sequence: CASSLYLGSVEQFF. CDR3 nucleotides: TGCGCCAGCAGCTTGTATCTAGGTTCCGTTGAGCAGTTCTTC.

This clonotype has more than one count but fewer than ten. The gene calls are TRBV20-1 and TRBJ2-7; 7 nucleotides align to TRBD2. Losses at the gene ends were 1 base for V and 0 bases for J; bases not matched to a gene: 6. The CDR3 totals 15 residues. CDR1 DFQATT and CDR2 SNEGSKA come from the germline V gene (reference sequence). The DNA for the CDR3 is TGCAGTGCTAGAGGGGCAAGGACTAGCTCCTACGAGCAGTACTTC. As protein: CSARGARTSSYEQYF.

This sequence joins TRBV3-1 and TRBJ2-2; 10 bases are shared with TRBD1. This CDR3 is built from 15 residues. Germline V gene sequence: CDR1 LGHDT, CDR2 YNNKEL (reference sequence). J was trimmed by 4 bases and V by 4 bases; bases with no gene match: 3. The CDR3 region has the DNA TGTGCCAGCAGCCGACGGGACAGGGGCACCGGGGAGCTGTTTTTT. Translated, it gives CASSRRDRGTGELFF.